There are a few counts of the clone carrying this TCR beta chain. The antigen is undetermined. The CDR3 runs to 17 residues. Trimming took 4 bases from V and 1 from J, leaving 20 bases between them. The germline V gene has CDR1 SGHDT and CDR2 YYEEEE. This specimen belongs to a study of cytomegalovirus exposure and HLA in healthy donors. PCR involved 60 Vbeta and 13 Jbeta primers. Assay: immunoSEQ multiplex PCR; the TCRdb copy retains only in-frame clones and omits some. The table has tens of thousands of clones, about 89% seen once. Study-level results: Per published reports, the classifier diagnosed cytomegalovirus status with high specificity and sensitivity.

This receptor was identified in a man under 40 in good health and CMV-seropositive. The chain recombines TRBV5-6 with TRBJ2-5; tentatively, D is TRBD2 (6 bases). Sequences were obtained from PBMCs. In DNA form, the CDR3 reads TGTGCCAGCAGCCGACTGTCTGCGGGGAGGTTCCAAGAGACCCAGTACTTC. Protein: CASSRLSAGRFQETQYF.